This record concerns one T cell receptor beta chain sequence. Germline CDR1 and CDR2: SGHKS and YYEKEE (reference sequence). The CDR3 consists of 15 residues. V was pared by 0 bases and J by 0 bases, with 7 bases between. This specimen comes from a study of OX40 agonist ivuxolimab in advanced cancers. Across the study: Patients were treated with ivuxolimab, an agonistic anti-OX40 (CD134) antibody.

Generated by immunoSEQ multiplex PCR, the TCRdb table keeps only in-frame clones and is missing some. The sample records about 48,000 clones, approximately 83% being singletons. Any history of autoimmune disease or systemic immunosuppression disqualified patients. The receptor was derived from an adult with an advanced solid tumor such as melanoma, head and neck, liver or kidney cancer. This chain links TRBV5-5 with TRBJ2-1; D remains unclear. The specimen was CD4+ or CD8+ T cells sorted from blood, collected in a trial of the OX40 agonist ivuxolimab. The CDR3 sequence: CASSLAMASYNEQFF. The CDR3 coding sequence is TGTGCCAGCAGCTTGGCCATGGCCTCCTACAATGAGCAGTTCTTC.